Below, 7 T cell receptor beta chains from the same sample are listed, as sequenced in a study of response to subunit inactivated influenza vaccine. TCRdb independently ran MiXCR on the RT-PCR reads; one entry per CDR3 protein. This sample has fewer than 550,000 distinct CDR3 sequences, with about 25% found just once. The sequencing here drew on CD4+ T cells sorted from PBMCs, taken 5 days after vaccination. Receptors originate from a man between 45 and 60 years old who received an inactivated influenza vaccine.

This clonotype was detected a few times. This rearrangement joins TRBV11-2 to TRBJ2-1; D perhaps matches TRBD2 (6 bases). The germline CDR1 and CDR2 sequences are SGHAT and FQNNGV. The CDR3 extends over 14 amino acids. With 3 bases removed from V and 10 bases from J, the gap between germline ends came to 16 bases. The CDR3 reads CASSLKGGAEEQFF. In nucleotides, the CDR3 is TGTGCCAGCAGCTTGAAGGGCGGGGCCGAGGAGCAGTTCTTC.

The chain recombines TRBV29-1 with TRBJ1-4, with D unclear. Trimming took 6 bases from V and 5 from J, leaving 19 bases between them. Germline V gene lookup returns CDR1 SQVTM and CDR2 ANQGSEA. CDR3 length: 15 residues. CDR3 sequence (DNA): TGCAGCGTCGGACGGGGTGCGGACCGAAATGAAAAACTGTTTTTT. This encodes CSVGRGADRNEKLFF.

This clonotype was detected a few times. The J gene is TRBJ1-1, the V gene TRBV12-3 or TRBV12-4; the match to TRBD1 covers 7 bases. The trim removed 5 bases at V and 3 bases at J, leaving 6 bases unmatched. This CDR3 has 14 residues. This chain's CDR3 is CASSRQGWDTEAFF. CDR3 DNA sequence: TGTGCCAGCAGTAGACAGGGTTGGGACACTGAAGCTTTCTTT.

V and J are TRBV7-9 and TRBJ2-2; the D gene is possibly TRBD1 (6 bases). The CDR3 length is 15 residues. The germline V gene encodes CDR1 SEHNR and CDR2 FQNEAQ (reference sequence). With 5 bases removed from V and 2 bases from J, the gap between germline ends came to 12 bases. CDR3 sequence: CASSVPGTNTGELFF. The CDR3 DNA is TGTGCCAGCAGCGTCCCCGGGACAAACACCGGGGAGCTGTTTTTT. The entire variable domain, with the rest obtained from reference TRBV7-9 and TRBJ2-2, is as follows: DTGVSQNPRHKITKRGQNVTFRCDPISEHNRLYWYRQTLGQGPEFLTYFQNEAQLEKSRLLSDRFSAERPKGSFSTLEIQRTEQGDSAMYLCASSVPGTNTGELFFGEGSRLTVL.

This clonotype has just a few counts. The chain recombines TRBV6-5 with TRBJ2-1; 7 positions agree with TRBD2. Looked up from germline, CDR1 is MNHEY and CDR2 is SVGAGI. V shed 3 bases, J shed 9 bases, and the junction held 8 bases outside the gene matches. The CDR3 is 14 amino acids. CDR3 in DNA: TGTGCCAGCAGTTATGGGAGGGCCACGGTTGAGCAGTTCTTC. It specifies CASSYGRATVEQFF.

V and J are TRBV13 and TRBJ2-2; D might be TRBD2 (5 bases). There are 13 residues in the CDR3. The germline gives CDR1 PRHDT, CDR2 FYEKMQ (reference sequence). V dropped 4 bases and J dropped 7 bases, with 10 bases sitting between them. The CDR3 loop is CASSWVRGGELFF. For the CDR3, the DNA is TGTGCCAGCAGCTGGGTACGGGGCGGGGAGCTGTTTTTT. Combining the CDR3 with reference TRBV13 and TRBJ2-2 gives the whole variable domain AAGVIQSPRHLIKEKRETATLKCYPIPRHDTVYWYQQGPGQDPQFLISFYEKMQSDKGSIPDRFSAQQFSDYHSELNMSSLELGDSALYFCASSWVRGGELFFGEGSRLTVL.

The chain uses TRBV2 and TRBJ2-2; D might be TRBD1 or TRBD2, each matching 5 bases. The length of the CDR3 is 15 residues. Trimming took off 4 bases at V and 0 bases at J, with 9 bases between the two ends. Germline loops: CDR1 SNHLY, CDR2 FYNNEI. CDR3 protein: CASSGDVSNTGELFF. The CDR3 coding sequence is TGTGCCAGCAGTGGGGACGTATCGAACACCGGGGAGCTGTTTTTT.